Sequencing of this T cell receptor (beta chain) was carried out in a study of T cell responses to AZD1222 COVID-19 vaccine. Study-level points and caveats: Donors were mostly white British, more females; clonal diversity possibly underestimated.

The CDR3 extends over 17 amino acids. Looked up from germline, CDR1 is ENHRY and CDR2 is SYGVKD. V dropped 2 bases and J dropped 3; count of bases not matched to a gene: 11. In this sample, this clone turned up once. What it recognizes is unknown. The table came from immunoSEQ multiplex PCR; TCRdb's copy has only in-frame clones and leaves some out. This table holds over 65,000 clones, 60% to 80% found once. The TCR sequence derives from an adult in good health. This sequence joins TRBV10-3 and TRBJ2-7; 9 bases match TRBD1. The specimen was peripheral blood, collected on day 0 of AZD1222 vaccination. CDR3: CAISEPKGQGSSYEQYF. As DNA, the CDR3 is TGTGCCATCAGTGAGCCGAAGGGACAGGGTAGTAGCTACGAGCAGTACTTC.